The 8 T cell receptor beta chains below all came from one sample that was sequenced in a study of CD4 T cells in relation to SARS-CoV-2 and coronaviruses. Antigens for these TCRs are unknown. The unexposed donors gave CD4+ T cells in about 2011-2018, prior to COVID-19. After ten to eleven days of culture, CD4+ T cells were isolated. The protocol was immunoSEQ multiplex PCR, while the TCRdb copy is restricted to in-frame clones and leaves out a portion. The table records tens of thousands of clones, around three quarters of them present only once. Input material: CD4+ T cells from PBMCs, cultured in vitro. The receptors were sampled from a human donor in good health.

This clone was seen only once. The rearrangement links TRBV5-6 to TRBJ2-5; 7 nucleotides line up with TRBD2. The germline gives CDR1 SGHDT, CDR2 YYEEEE. There are 15 residues in the CDR3. J lost 1 base, V lost 5 bases, and 8 bases had no gene match. The DNA for the CDR3 is TGTGCCAGCAGTTTTGGGTTAGCGGGCCAAGAGACCCAGTACTTC. It yields the protein CASSFGLAGQETQYF.

This clone came up once. The chain uses TRBV11-2 and TRBJ1-6, with TRBD1 as a possible D gene (5 bases). Germline CDR1 SGHAT, CDR2 FQNNGV. The CDR3 runs to 13 residues. V lost 1 base and J 10 bases, leaving 8 bases between the germline ends. The CDR3 spells CASSLGGSSPLHF. Here the CDR3 DNA reads TGTGCCAGCAGCTTAGGGGGGTCGTCACCCCTCCACTTT.

This clone occurred once. This sequence joins TRBV11-3 and TRBJ2-2; TRBD1 might be the D (5 bases). V shed 5 bases and J shed 0 bases, with 10 bases lying between them. CDR1 is SGHNT, CDR2 YENEEA, per germline. This CDR3 has 15 amino acids. CDR3 loop: CASSAQGPNTGELFF. CDR3 DNA: TGTGCCAGCAGCGCCCAGGGCCCGAACACCGGGGAGCTGTTTTTT.

The chain couples TRBV13 to TRBJ1-5; unclear D gene. Trimming took 5 bases from V and 6 from J, leaving 11 bases between them. This CDR3 is built from 13 residues. The germline V gene encodes CDR1 PRHDT and CDR2 FYEKMQ (reference sequence). Here the CDR3 reads CASSQKRTQPQHF. The CDR3 coding sequence is TGTGCCAGCAGCCAGAAACGCACTCAGCCCCAGCATTTT. Full variable domain (rest looked up from reference TRBV13 and TRBJ1-5): AAGVIQSPRHLIKEKRETATLKCYPIPRHDTVYWYQQGPGQDPQFLISFYEKMQSDKGSIPDRFSAQQFSDYHSELNMSSLELGDSALYFCASSQKRTQPQHFGDGTRLSIL.

This chain links TRBV4-2 with TRBJ2-1; D is possibly TRBD2 (6 bases). V gave up 1 base and J gave up 3 bases, with 10 bases separating them. Looked up from germline, CDR1 is LGHNA and CDR2 is YNFKEQ. The CDR3 runs 15 residues. CDR3 sequence reads: CASSQGRGGYNEQFF. CDR3 bases: TGTGCCAGCAGCCAAGGCCGGGGAGGCTACAATGAGCAGTTCTTC.

The gene calls are TRBV12-3 or TRBV12-4 and TRBJ2-1; D gene ambiguous. Trimming pared 0 bases from V and 9 bases from J, leaving 9 bases between. The CDR3 runs to 13 residues. Written as DNA, the CDR3 is TGTGCCAGCAGTTTAGCTTTTCCGGGTGAGCAGTTCTTC. Its translation is CASSLAFPGEQFF.

This chain joins TRBV5-1 and TRBJ2-1; D is ambiguous. V was clipped by 6 bases and J by 4 bases, with 14 bases between them. CDR1 and CDR2 (germline): SGHRS, YFSETQ. The CDR3 length is 14 residues. CDR3 bases: TGCGCCAGCAACCGACAAGGGAATTACAATGAGCAGTTCTTC. Its protein is CASNRQGNYNEQFF.

The J gene is TRBJ1-2, the V gene TRBV2; the match to TRBD1 covers 9 bases. Germline V gene sequence: CDR1 SNHLY, CDR2 FYNNEI. Trimming took 3 bases from V and 7 from J; bases not matched to a gene: 6. The CDR3 runs 14 residues. The CDR3 sequence is CASSDRGQGSGYTF. In DNA form, the CDR3 reads TGTGCCAGCAGTGACCGGGGACAGGGTAGTGGCTACACCTTC.